This passage covers 20 T cell receptor beta chains from one sample sequenced in a study of CD8 T cells in ankylosing spondylitis. TCRdb used MiXCR to reprocess the 5' RACE reads, holding one entry per CDR3 protein. The table has about 160,000 distinct CDR3 sequences, roughly 18% seen once. Source material: blood, either unsorted or a sorted T cell fraction (not recorded which). These receptors were obtained from a male donor with ankylosing spondylitis or in good health (not recorded which).

This clonotype was recorded many times. This chain links TRBV6-1 with TRBJ2-1, with D maybe TRBD1 (5 bases). Trimming left V 5 bases short and J 4 bases short, with 6 bases between. CDR3 length: 12 amino acids. From germline, CDR1 is MNHNS and CDR2 SASEGT. The CDR3 nucleotides are TGTGCCAGCAGTACAGGTTACAATGAGCAGTTCTTC. It encodes CASSTGYNEQFF.

This clonotype was recorded many times. The genes are TRBV18 and TRBJ1-1; maybe TRBD1 (5 bases). Germline V gives CDR1 KGHSH, CDR2 LQKENI. The V gene lost 4 bases and the J gene lost 1 base, with 13 bases spanning the gap. This CDR3 comprises 15 residues. The CDR3, as DNA: TGTGCCAGCTCACAAGCCTTGGGGGGGAACACTGAAGCTTTCTTT. Protein product: CASSQALGGNTEAFF.

Regarding this clonotype: This CDR3 is missing its conserved last phenylalanine or tryptophan, likely due to a read error. This chain uses TRBV29-1 with TRBJ2-7, with TRBD1 matching over 7 bases. This CDR3 spans 12 amino acids. The V gene end was trimmed by 2 bases and the J gene end by 7 bases; junction bases not matched to a gene: 5. CDR1 and CDR2 from the germline V gene are SQVTM and ANQGSEA. CDR3 region: CSVETQGREQYL. CDR3 nucleotide sequence: TGCAGCGTTGAAACACAGGGGCGAGAGCAGTACCTC.

This clonotype was found a few times. The rearrangement uses TRBV5-1 and TRBJ2-1; 8 bases match TRBD1. With V trimmed by 0 bases and J by 4 bases, 3 bases remained unmatched. Germline assignment: CDR1 SGHRS and CDR2 YFSETQ. The CDR3 has 15 residues. DNA of the CDR3: TGCGCCAGCAGCTTGGTGACAGGGGATTACAATGAGCAGTTCTTC. Translating it yields CASSLVTGDYNEQFF.

This clonotype occurred a few times. The V call is TRBV6-1, the J call TRBJ1-1; the D is unclear. The CDR3 loop spans 12 amino acids. Germline V gene data show CDR1 as MNHNS and CDR2 as SASEGT. Deletions cut 7 bases from V and 4 bases from J, with 10 bases between. The chain's CDR3 is CASTVYTTEAFF. CDR3 DNA sequence: TGTGCCAGCACGGTATATACCACTGAAGCTTTCTTT.

This clonotype was observed a few times. This chain connects TRBV12-3 or TRBV12-4 to TRBJ2-1, with unresolved D. This CDR3 contains 13 residues. Trimming took off 2 bases at V and 6 bases at J, with 8 bases between the two ends. This CDR3 is CASSLNSANEQFF. DNA for the CDR3: TGTGCCAGCAGTTTAAATTCGGCCAATGAGCAGTTCTTC.

The rearrangement uses TRBV5-1 and TRBJ2-7; D is perhaps TRBD1 (5 bases). Trimming pared 4 bases from V and 1 base from J, leaving 9 bases between. The CDR3 is 13 amino acids. Germline V gene lookup returns CDR1 SGHRS and CDR2 YFSETQ. The chain's CDR3 is CASSVRVSYEQYF. DNA for the CDR3: TGCGCCAGCAGCGTCAGGGTTTCCTACGAGCAGTACTTC.

This clonotype was seen repeatedly, ten times or more. This chain connects TRBV5-1 to TRBJ1-3; unclear D gene. The CDR3 is 14 residues long. Germline-derived CDR1 and CDR2 are SGHRS and YFSETQ. V was pared by 0 bases and J by 6 bases, with 10 bases between. DNA of the CDR3: TGCGCCAGCAGCTTGGATGGAGGGTCAAACACCATATATTTT. This gives the protein CASSLDGGSNTIYF.

This clonotype was counted between two and nine times. The chain combines TRBV27 with TRBJ1-5; 11 bases match TRBD1. Germline lookup yields CDR1 MNHEY and CDR2 SMNVEV (reference sequence). The length of the CDR3 is 17 residues. After removal of 1 base from V and 6 bases from J, the junction contained 8 bases not matched to a gene. The CDR3 spells CASSLYGQGAAGQPQHF. CDR3 nucleotides: TGTGCCAGCAGTTTATATGGACAGGGGGCAGCGGGTCAGCCCCAGCATTTT.

This clonotype showed up many times. The rearrangement uses TRBV28 and TRBJ2-5; no firm D call. This CDR3 is 14 amino acids long. Germline V gene sequence: CDR1 MDHEN, CDR2 SYDVKM. The ends were cut back, 5 bases at V and 2 bases at J, with 12 bases in the middle. CDR3 DNA: TGTGCCAGCAGTCTACGACACCTACAAGAGACCCAGTACTTC. Its translation is CASSLRHLQETQYF.

In this sample, this clonotype turned up many times. This CDR3 is missing its conserved last phenylalanine or tryptophan, likely due to a read error. It is unclear where the CDR3 begins or ends on the DNA, so no DNA is shown, and the CDR3 is as TCRdb lists it. The rearrangement joins TRBV20-1 to TRBJ2-7; the DNA was not used to check the table's D call, TRBD2. The CDR3 has 10 residues if both end residues are counted. Germline CDR1 DFQATT, CDR2 SNEGSKA (reference sequence). The CDR3 reads CSPLAGVPLY.

At least ten counts were recorded for this clonotype. The V gene is TRBV12-3 or TRBV12-4, the J gene TRBJ1-5; no definite D call. Trimming pared 0 bases from V and 7 bases from J, leaving 13 bases between. The CDR3 is 15 amino acids. In nucleotides, the CDR3 is TGTGCCAGCAGTTTAGCCGGCGGGCAGGTCCAGCCCCAGCATTTT. Its translation: CASSLAGGQVQPQHF.

Many counts were recorded for this clonotype. The chain links TRBV12-3 or TRBV12-4 to TRBJ2-3, with 8 bases identical to TRBD2. The CDR3 is made up of 14 amino acids. V gave up 4 bases and J gave up 4 bases; unmatched junction bases: 4. The CDR3: CASSSAGVADTQYF. As DNA, the CDR3 is TGTGCCAGCAGTTCAGCGGGAGTGGCAGATACGCAGTATTTT.

In this sample, this clonotype turned up many times. The V and J genes are TRBV5-1 and TRBJ2-7, with TRBD1 matching 9 bases. The CDR3 is 15 amino acids. CDR1 is SGHRS, CDR2 YFSETQ, per germline. V lost 0 bases and J lost 1; bases outside the gene matches: 2. CDR3 region: CASSLGGTGSYEQYF. CDR3 bases: TGCGCCAGCAGCTTGGGAGGGACAGGGTCCTACGAGCAGTACTTC.

This clonotype was observed many times. Here the CDR3 reads CASSQDDTHEQYF. As DNA, the CDR3 is TGTGCCAGCAGCCAAGACGATACTCACGAGCAGTACTTC. The V call is TRBV4-2, the J call TRBJ2-7; D remains unclear. Germline CDR1 and CDR2: LGHNA and YNFKEQ. V dropped 0 bases and J dropped 5 bases, with 8 bases sitting between them. The CDR3 runs 13 residues.

This clonotype was found many times. The chain has TRBV28 and TRBJ2-7; D possibly corresponds to TRBD1 (6 bases). Germline loops: CDR1 MDHEN, CDR2 SYDVKM. Trimming removed 6 bases from V and 1 base from J, with 13 bases in between. This CDR3 is built from 14 residues. CDR3 sequence reads: CASSPRQASYEQYF. Here the CDR3 DNA reads TGTGCCAGCAGCCCTAGACAGGCATCCTACGAGCAGTACTTC.

The chain is built from TRBV2 and TRBJ2-2; D perhaps matches TRBD2 (5 bases). The CDR3 sequence is 14 residues long. Germline CDR1 reads SNHLY; CDR2 reads FYNNEI. The V end lost 2 bases, the J end lost 7 bases, and 11 bases lay between the germline ends. The CDR3 loop reads CASSEIEGVGELFF. CDR3 DNA sequence: TGTGCCAGCAGTGAAATTGAGGGAGTCGGGGAGCTGTTTTTT.

This clonotype was seen only a few times. The chain combines TRBV5-1 with TRBJ2-1; TRBD1 is a possible D gene (6 bases). Germline CDR1 is SGHRS and CDR2 is YFSETQ. This CDR3 is built from 15 residues. V was shortened by 4 bases and J by 6 bases, with 17 bases between the two germline ends. For the CDR3, the DNA is TGCGCCAGCAGCGGCGCAGGGGCGCTAACCAATGAGCAGTTCTTC. Its translation: CASSGAGALTNEQFF.

This clonotype was seen many times. The chain combines TRBV19 with TRBJ2-2, with 10 bases that match TRBD2. V lost 7 bases to trimming and J lost 6 bases; unmatched junction nucleotides: 11. The CDR3 totals 16 residues. CDR1 is LNHDA and CDR2 is SQIVND in the germline V gene (reference sequence). The CDR3 nucleotides are TGTGCCAGTATCAGATCGACTAGCGGGTTCGCCGGGGAGCTGTTTTTT. Residues: CASIRSTSGFAGELFF.

This clonotype has only a few counts. The rearrangement joins TRBV19 to TRBJ1-5; TRBD1 matches 9 bases. The CDR3 totals 16 residues. Germline V lookup: CDR1 LNHDA, CDR2 SQIVND (reference sequence). Unmatched junction bases numbered 9, after V lost 3 bases and J lost 6 bases. The CDR3 DNA reads TGTGCCAGTAGTATTGGTGGGACAGGGATAGGTCAGCCCCAGCATTTT. The encoded protein is CASSIGGTGIGQPQHF.